The sequence of this T cell receptor beta chain was determined in a study of blood T cell repertoires in COVID-19. Study-level information: Samples came from the United States, Italy and Spain, spanning acute and convalescent COVID-19.

Participants spanned ages about 18 to 90 years and resided in 24 US areas. Symptom resolution, clearance, or two negative PCRs marked the recovered donors of Cohort 3. A single count supports this clone. Under the authors' procedure: For nucleated cells, counts were estimated from reference gene primer amplification. The table came from immunoSEQ multiplex PCR; TCRdb's copy has only in-frame clones and leaves some out. V and J calls and clone size are given by that table; D and trimming were obtained from the DNA. Among around 500,000 clones listed, over 75% were seen once. The TCR originated in a woman in her thirties or forties who had recovered from COVID-19. The specimen was PBMCs or T cells enriched from blood (not recorded which).

The CDR3 DNA reads as TGTGCCAGCAGTTCATTTACAGGGGGAATGAACACTGAAGCTTTCTTT. As protein: CASSSFTGGMNTEAFF. V and J are TRBV28 and TRBJ1-1; 8 bases are a match to TRBD1. Trimming at V came to 4 bases and at J to 0 bases, leaving 7 bases not matched to a gene. Germline V gene data show CDR1 as MDHEN and CDR2 as SYDVKM. This CDR3 comprises 16 residues.